The entry below describes one T cell receptor (beta chain). Its cognate antigen is unknown. This sample was included in a study of tumor-infiltrating lymphocytes in primary liver carcinoma. Across the whole study: Every sample contained roughly 3.65 to 8 million productive TCRbeta reads, and these numbers were similar from one tissue type to another. Notes on the study in general: Compared with tumor region pairs, tumor-adjacent and tumor-blood pairs overlapped less. Tumors had a top-250-clone fraction that was significantly higher than blood (p = 0.039).

The researchers obtained blood RNA from unsorted whole blood and also extracted germline DNA. From around 500 ng of total RNA, TCR beta-specific cDNA was reverse-transcribed using a constant-region primer. Three nested multiplex PCR rounds, a slightly modified ARM-PCR method, built the TCR beta libraries. MiXCR, applied by TCRdb to the multiplex PCR reads, yields one record per CDR3 protein. The table has 300,000 to 400,000 distinct CDR3 sequences, less than 70% seen once; the top ten hold 5.5% to 7%. Sequenced input: peripheral blood. This TCR was sampled from a man aged 35 to 55 with primary liver carcinoma and hepatitis B virus infection.

Written as DNA, the CDR3 is TGTATCAGGAGCTTATCAGGGGCTGCTGATACGCAGTATTTT. It encodes CIRSLSGAADTQYF. The chain joins TRBV11-2 to TRBJ2-3, with D maybe TRBD1 (6 bases). The CDR3 is 14 residues long. Germline values: CDR1 SGHAT, CDR2 FQNNGV.